Given below is one T cell receptor (beta chain) in context. The data stem from a study of blood T cell repertoires in COVID-19. Looking at the study overall: PBMCs, B-cell-depleted T cells, or T cells were the source of the cDNA or gDNA that made up the material.

The CDR3 has 14 residues. Germline values: CDR1 SGHNT, CDR2 YENEEA. The V end lost 1 base, the J end lost 5 bases, and 11 bases lay between the germline ends. Method: immunoSEQ multiplex PCR; TCRdb's copy keeps in-frame clones and lacks some. The sample holds about 220,000 clones, around 90% seen once. This rearrangement joins TRBV11-3 to TRBJ1-2, with D perhaps TRBD1 (6 bases). What was sequenced was PBMCs or T cells enriched from blood (not recorded which). The clonotype comes from a woman between 25 and 40 years old who had recovered from COVID-19. DNA of the CDR3: TGTGCCAGCAGCTTAGGTCAAGGGGGTTATGGCTACACCTTC. As protein: CASSLGQGGYGYTF.